These 16 T cell receptor beta chains were all obtained from the same sample, sequenced in a study of blood T cell repertoires in COVID-19. Some clones are missing from TCRdb's copy, which holds only in-frame ones; the method was immunoSEQ multiplex PCR. In the table there are some 70,000 clones, nearly 90% of which are singletons. Material: peripheral blood. The receptors come from a man in his forties or fifties with acute or convalescent COVID-19.

The chain joins TRBV27 to TRBJ1-3; D perhaps matches TRBD1 (6 bases). Trimming shortened V by 5 bases and J by 0 bases, and 17 bases separated the two germline ends. The CDR3 consists of 17 residues. CDR1 and CDR2 from the germline V gene are MNHEY and SMNVEV (reference sequence). CDR3 coding DNA: TGTGCCAGCAGTCCGAGGCAGCTACAGGGCTCTGGAAACACCATATATTTT. Protein product: CASSPRQLQGSGNTIYF.

CDR3 sequence reads: CASSQSRRWAGSPLHF. For the CDR3, the DNA is TGCGCCAGCAGCCAGAGCCGTCGTTGGGCTGGATCACCCCTCCACTTT. The V and J genes are TRBV4-1 and TRBJ1-6; D not certain. The CDR3 spans 16 residues. The ends were cut back, 3 bases at V and 10 bases at J, with 19 bases in the middle. Germline CDR1 MGHRA, CDR2 YSYEKL.

The chain employs TRBV21-1 and TRBJ1-1; the DNA was not compared with TRBD1, the D call given in the table. TRBV21-1 is described as a pseudogene. CDR3 length equals 17 residues. Here the CDR3 DNA reads TGTGCCAGCAGCAAAGCCCGGGCTAAGGGGAAAAACACTGAAGCTTTCTTT. Amino acids: CASSKARAKGKNTEAFF.

The V call is TRBV6-5, the J call TRBJ1-1; D ambiguous. The CDR3 is 12 residues long. V lost 8 bases and J 1 base, leaving 8 bases between the germline ends. The V gene's germline CDR1 is MNHEY and CDR2 SVGAGI. CDR3 sequence (DNA): TGTGCCAGCGGGGAGCGGAACACTGAAGCTTTCTTT. Its translation is CASGERNTEAFF.

J is TRBJ2-7 and V is TRBV20-1; 11 nucleotides match TRBD1. Germline V gives CDR1 DFQATT, CDR2 SNEGSKA (reference sequence). Germline trimming cut 3 bases from V and 3 bases from J; bases unmatched to any gene: 7. This CDR3 is built from 15 residues. The DNA of the CDR3 is TGCAGTGCTAGTGAGGGGGACAGGGGGTACTACGAGCAGTACTTC. Translation: CSASEGDRGYYEQYF.

The gene calls are TRBV27 and TRBJ1-2, with D possibly being TRBD1 (6 bases). This CDR3 region has 15 residues. V dropped 4 bases and J dropped 2 bases, with 14 bases sitting between them. The V gene's germline CDR1 is MNHEY and CDR2 SMNVEV (reference sequence). The CDR3 here is CASSSRQVLNYGYTF. The CDR3 DNA follows: TGTGCCAGCAGTTCTCGACAGGTTCTCAACTATGGCTACACCTTC.

The V and J genes are TRBV27 and TRBJ1-2; 8 bases fit TRBD1. The CDR3 contains 18 residues. Unmatched junction bases numbered 9, after V lost 0 bases and J lost 0 bases. Germline V lookup: CDR1 MNHEY, CDR2 SMNVEV (reference sequence). The CDR3 spells CASSLSGQGPFPNYGYTF. The CDR3 DNA reads TGTGCCAGCAGTTTATCAGGACAGGGCCCATTCCCTAACTATGGCTACACCTTC.

The gene calls are TRBV27 and TRBJ2-7, with a weak D call TRBD1 (5 bases). Trimming took off 2 bases at V and 12 bases at J, with 20 bases between the two ends. CDR3 length: 14 residues. Germline loops: CDR1 MNHEY, CDR2 SMNVEV (reference sequence). DNA of the CDR3: TGTGCCAGCAGTTTAAAGGCAGGGTCTATAGGACCGTACTTC. This gives the protein CASSLKAGSIGPYF.

Note on this clone: The junction departs from germline at one end; a sequencing error may be responsible. This chain joins TRBV2 and TRBJ2-7; unclear D gene. There are 12 residues in the CDR3. Germline CDR1 and CDR2: SNHLY and FYNNEI. The CDR3 coding sequence is TGTGCCAGCAGATCACCTTTAGACAAACGCTTCTTC. Its translation is CASRSPLDKRFF.

This clone has just a few counts. The rearrangement uses TRBV4-3 and TRBJ2-5; D is possibly TRBD1 (5 bases). This CDR3 has 16 amino acids. The ends were cut back, 0 bases at V and 5 bases at J, with 16 bases in the middle. CDR1 is LGHNA and CDR2 is YSLEER in the germline V gene. The CDR3 sequence: CASSQDRPAAGETQYF. The CDR3, as DNA: TGCGCCAGCAGCCAAGATAGGCCTGCGGCAGGGGAGACCCAGTACTTC.

The chain links TRBV6-2 or TRBV6-3 to TRBJ1-5, with TRBD1 identical over 8 bases. The length of the CDR3 is 12 residues. V trimming: 6 bases; J trimming: 6 bases; junction bases outside the gene matches: 1. From germline, CDR1 is MNHEY and CDR2 SVGEGT. CDR3 in DNA: TGTGCCAGCAGCGACAGGGGTCAGCCCCAGCATTTT. Its protein product is CASSDRGQPQHF.

This clone was recorded a few times. The chain has TRBV29-1 and TRBJ1-4; the D gene is possibly TRBD1 (6 bases). The germline CDR1 and CDR2 sequences are SQVTM and ANQGSEA. The CDR3 sequence is 13 residues long. Trimming removed 7 bases at V and 0 bases at J, with 9 bases between. The CDR3 is CSARTATNEKLFF. CDR3 in DNA: TGCAGCGCCCGGACAGCAACTAATGAAAAACTGTTTTTT.

This clone was found once. The V call is TRBV12-5, the J call TRBJ2-3; D remains ambiguous. V lost 0 bases, J lost 4 bases, and 5 bases lay in between. Germline loops: CDR1 LGHNT, CDR2 FRNRAP. The CDR3 consists of 13 residues. This CDR3 is CASGLVLSDTQYF. The DNA for the CDR3 is TGTGCTAGTGGTTTGGTACTGTCAGATACGCAGTATTTT.

CDR3 nucleotide sequence: TGTGCCACTATAGCGGGGAGAGGCTCCTACGAGCAGTACTTC. Translation gives CATIAGRGSYEQYF. V is TRBV10-3 and J is TRBJ2-7; 8 nucleotides line up with TRBD2. This CDR3 contains 14 residues. J was trimmed by 0 bases and V by 10 bases; bases with no gene match: 8. Looked up from germline, CDR1 is ENHRY and CDR2 is SYGVKD.

This rearrangement joins TRBV4-2 to TRBJ2-7; no reliable D call. Trimming took 0 bases from V and 3 from J, leaving 9 bases between them. The CDR3 is made up of 14 amino acids. Germline-derived CDR1 and CDR2 are LGHNA and YNFKEQ. The CDR3 DNA reads TGTGCCAGCAGCCAAGATTTCGGCGGCTACGAGCAGTACTTC. This sequence encodes CASSQDFGGYEQYF.

The sample holds one count of this clone. V usage is TRBV28 and J usage is TRBJ2-7, with 7 bases that match TRBD2. Germline assignment: CDR1 MDHEN and CDR2 SYDVKM. CDR3 length: 17 residues. V shed 4 bases and J 5 bases; nucleotides not matched to a gene: 17. In nucleotides, the CDR3 is TGTGCCAGCAGTTCTCGATTTGGTCCGAGGCGGGGGAACGAGCAGTACTTC. It specifies CASSSRFGPRRGNEQYF.